The 32 T cell receptor beta chains given below trace back to one sample, sequenced in a study of cytotoxic CD8 clonotypes in ibrutinib-treated CLL. Sequencing was performed with immunoSEQ multiplex PCR; in TCRdb, only in-frame clones are kept and a portion is missing. This repertoire shows more than 300,000 clones, around four fifths found once; its top ten account for 6.5% to 8.5%. Sequencing was performed on PBMCs, taken before ibrutinib treatment. Receptor source: a human donor with chronic lymphocytic leukemia.

In its sample, this clone was seen a few times. This chain joins TRBV2 and TRBJ1-2, with D possibly matching TRBD1 (6 bases). The ends were cut back, 7 bases at V and 7 bases at J, with 16 bases in the middle. CDR1 is SNHLY and CDR2 is FYNNEI in the germline V gene. The CDR3 spans 13 residues. The CDR3, as DNA: TGTGCCAGCAACCCAGAGGGGGGTCTTGGCTACACCTTC. Encoded protein: CASNPEGGLGYTF.

The J gene is TRBJ2-7, the V gene TRBV15; 9 bases fit TRBD2. The CDR3 is 14 amino acids. V was pared by 5 bases and J by 5 bases, with 7 bases of the junction left unmatched. Per the germline V gene, CDR1 is LNHNV and CDR2 is YYDKDF (reference sequence). The CDR3 here is CATSWRGGQDEQYF. DNA for the CDR3: TGTGCCACCAGCTGGCGGGGGGGCCAGGACGAGCAGTACTTC. Full variable domain (missing parts from reference TRBV15 and TRBJ2-7): DAMVIQNPRYQVTQFGKPVTLSCSQTLNHNVMYWYQQKSSQAPKLLFHYYDKDFNNEADTPDNFQSRRPNTSFCFLDIRSPGLGDTAMYLCATSWRGGQDEQYFGPGTRLTVT.

This clone was counted between two and nine times. V is TRBV5-1 and J is TRBJ1-1, with 12 bases matching TRBD1. The CDR3 is 16 residues long. Trimming took 4 bases from V and 4 from J; bases not matched to a gene: 8. Germline CDR1 reads SGHRS; CDR2 reads YFSETQ. CDR3 bases: TGCGCCAGCAGCCCCGGGACAGGGGGCGCAGGCACTGAAGCTTTCTTT. Amino acid sequence: CASSPGTGGAGTEAFF.

The rearrangement joins TRBV7-9 to TRBJ2-7, with TRBD2 matching 10 bases. CDR1 SEHNR and CDR2 FQNEAQ come from the germline V gene (reference sequence). J was trimmed by 3 bases and V by 6 bases; bases with no gene match: 5. The CDR3 is 14 residues long. The CDR3 loop reads CASRASGSIYEQYF. The CDR3 DNA reads as TGTGCCAGCAGGGCTAGCGGGAGTATCTACGAGCAGTACTTC.

The chain employs TRBV5-1 and TRBJ1-3; D ambiguous. Deletions cut 6 bases from V and 2 bases from J, with 6 bases between. There are 12 residues in the CDR3. Germline values: CDR1 SGHRS, CDR2 YFSETQ. The CDR3 loop reads CASKGTGNTIYF. The CDR3 coding sequence is TGCGCCAGCAAGGGTACTGGAAACACCATATATTTT. The whole variable domain, filled in from reference TRBV5-1 and TRBJ1-3, reads KAGVTQTPRYLIKTRGQQVTLSCSPISGHRSVSWYQQTPGQGLQFLFEYFSETQRNKGNFPGRFSGRQFSNSRSEMNVSTLELGDSALYLCASKGTGNTIYFGEGSWLTVV.

This clone was recorded once. V gene TRBV7-2 combines with J gene TRBJ2-7, with 10 bases that match TRBD2. CDR1 SGHTA and CDR2 FQGNSA come from the germline V gene. The trim removed 4 bases at V and 4 bases at J, leaving 10 bases unmatched. This CDR3 contains 16 residues. CDR3 in DNA: TGTGCCAGCAGCTCCCTCCGGAGCGGGAGGGCATACGAGCAGTACTTC. Translated: CASSSLRSGRAYEQYF.

The genes are TRBV7-6 and TRBJ2-1; D possibly uses TRBD1 or TRBD2 (5 bases each). CDR1 and CDR2 (germline): SGHVS, FNYEAQ. CDR3 length: 14 residues. Trimming shortened V by 5 bases and J by 10 bases, and 18 bases separated the two germline ends. The CDR3 DNA is TGTGCCAGCAGCCAAACTAGGGACCTCGTAGAGCAGTTCTTC. Its translation: CASSQTRDLVEQFF.

The J gene is TRBJ1-3, the V gene TRBV30; possible D gene TRBD1, 6 bases. Germline CDR1 GTSNPN, CDR2 SVGIG (reference sequence). V shed 5 bases and J shed 1 base, with 9 bases lying between them. The CDR3 length is 13 residues. The CDR3 region is CAWSGQSGNTIYF. The CDR3 bases are TGTGCCTGGTCAGGACAGTCTGGAAACACCATATATTTT.

The chain couples TRBV25-1 to TRBJ2-1, with 8 bases aligning to TRBD1. V was clipped by 6 bases and J by 9 bases; unmatched bases: 7. The CDR3 runs 13 residues. CDR1 MGHDK and CDR2 SYGVNS come from the germline V gene. CDR3: CASRTTGVIEQFF. Here the CDR3 DNA reads TGTGCCAGCAGGACGACAGGGGTGATTGAGCAGTTCTTC. The whole variable domain, remainder taken from reference TRBV25-1 and TRBJ2-1, is EADIYQTPRYLVIGTGKKITLECSQTMGHDKMYWYQQDPGMELHLIHYSYGVNSTEKGDLSSESTVSRIRTEHFPLTLESARPSHTSQYLCASRTTGVIEQFFGPGTRLTVL.

The chain uses TRBV5-4 and TRBJ1-2; 9 bases are a match to TRBD1. Per the germline V gene, CDR1 is SGHNT and CDR2 is YYREEE (reference sequence). The CDR3 loop spans 14 amino acids. The junction had 3 bases not matched to a gene; V was cut back by 2 bases and J by 4 bases. CDR3 protein: CASSFEGQGYGYTF. The CDR3 coding sequence is TGTGCCAGCAGCTTTGAGGGACAGGGCTATGGCTACACCTTC.

The chain combines TRBV27 with TRBJ1-2; 8 bases align to TRBD1. V lost 5 bases, J lost 7 bases, and 12 bases stayed unmatched. Germline V gives CDR1 MNHEY, CDR2 SMNVEV (reference sequence). The CDR3 loop spans 15 amino acids. This CDR3 reads CASSNRQGPTVGYTF. The DNA of the CDR3 is TGTGCCAGCAGTAATCGACAGGGGCCAACTGTTGGCTACACCTTC.

This clone appeared once. The V call is TRBV5-4, the J call TRBJ2-3; D is unclear. Trimming removed 4 bases from V and 2 bases from J, with 5 bases in between. The CDR3 covers 12 residues. CDR1 SGHNT and CDR2 YYREEE come from the germline V gene (reference sequence). The CDR3 bases are TGTGCCAGCAGCGTGTCCACAGATACGCAGTATTTT. Protein product: CASSVSTDTQYF.

The sample holds a few counts of this clone. This chain joins TRBV18 and TRBJ2-3; D is ambiguous. Trimming stripped 3 bases from V and 3 bases from J, with 4 bases between. CDR1 is KGHSH and CDR2 is LQKENI in the germline V gene. This CDR3 is 12 amino acids long. CDR3 residues: CASSPMTDTQYF. The DNA of the CDR3 is TGTGCCAGCTCACCTATGACAGATACGCAGTATTTT.

The rearrangement joins TRBV25-1 to TRBJ1-1; D is perhaps TRBD1 (5 bases). V lost 1 base and J 3 bases, leaving 15 bases between the germline ends. The V gene's germline CDR1 is MGHDK and CDR2 SYGVNS. The CDR3 is made up of 16 amino acids. Here the CDR3 reads CASSESLAGRDTEAFF. The CDR3 bases are TGTGCCAGCAGTGAATCATTGGCAGGGCGAGACACTGAAGCTTTCTTT.

V gene TRBV7-9 combines with J gene TRBJ2-5; 14 bases map to TRBD2. Germline V CDR1 and CDR2: SEHNR, FQNEAQ (reference sequence). The CDR3 sequence is 16 residues long. Germline trimming cut 5 bases from V and 4 bases from J; bases unmatched to any gene: 6. As DNA, the CDR3 is TGTGCCAGCAGCACCAGACTAGCGGGAGGGCCAGAGACCCAGTACTTC. Amino acid sequence: CASSTRLAGGPETQYF.

The genes are TRBV7-8 and TRBJ2-1; maybe TRBD2 (6 bases). Per the germline V gene, CDR1 is SGHVS and CDR2 is FQNEAQ. This CDR3 comprises 18 residues. Trimming left V 1 base short and J 6 bases short, with 22 bases between. In DNA form, the CDR3 reads TGTGCCAGCAGCTTAGACCGATCTCCCGGTGCGGGAATCAATGAGCAGTTCTTC. Encoded protein: CASSLDRSPGAGINEQFF.

The chain recombines TRBV27 with TRBJ2-7, with D perhaps being TRBD1 or TRBD2 (5 bases each). The V end was cut by 3 bases, the J end by 0 bases, with 12 bases between. In germline, CDR1 is MNHEY, CDR2 SMNVEV (reference sequence). The CDR3 spans 15 residues. The CDR3 protein is CASSFEGYSSYEQYF. The CDR3 bases are TGTGCCAGCAGTTTTGAGGGGTATAGCTCCTACGAGCAGTACTTC.

The chain joins TRBV18 to TRBJ2-2, with D perhaps matching TRBD2 (6 bases). The germline CDR1 and CDR2 sequences are KGHSH and LQKENI. Trimming shortened V by 3 bases and J by 5 bases, and 10 bases separated the two germline ends. The CDR3 runs 14 residues. CDR3 nucleotide sequence: TGTGCCAGCTCACCTAGCGGACTTACCGGGGAGCTGTTTTTT. Translation gives CASSPSGLTGELFF.

This chain links TRBV30 with TRBJ2-7; the D is unclear. This CDR3 has 11 amino acids. Germline CDR1 is GTSNPN and CDR2 is SVGIG (reference sequence). Trimming removed 1 base at V and 4 bases at J, with 5 bases between. The CDR3 DNA reads as TGTGCCTGGAGTGGAGCTTACGAGCAGTACTTC. Encoded protein: CAWSGAYEQYF.

The chain links TRBV7-9 to TRBJ2-1; D remains ambiguous. V was pared by 2 bases and J by 6 bases, with 14 bases between. Germline V lookup: CDR1 SEHNR, CDR2 FQNEAQ (reference sequence). CDR3 length: 15 amino acids. CDR3 in amino acids: CASSLPSRPVNEQFF. The CDR3 nucleotides are TGTGCCAGCAGCTTACCCAGCCGACCGGTCAATGAGCAGTTCTTC.

The chain links TRBV25-1 to TRBJ2-3; 14 bases align to TRBD2. V shed 5 bases, J shed 3 bases, and the junction held 10 bases outside the gene matches. This CDR3 region has 18 residues. The V gene's germline CDR1 is MGHDK and CDR2 SYGVNS. The CDR3 region has the DNA TGTGCCAGCAGTCCAAATAGGGGACTAGCGGGAGTAACAGATACGCAGTATTTT. This translates into CASSPNRGLAGVTDTQYF. Full variable domain (missing parts from reference TRBV25-1 and TRBJ2-3): EADIYQTPRYLVIGTGKKITLECSQTMGHDKMYWYQQDPGMELHLIHYSYGVNSTEKGDLSSESTVSRIRTEHFPLTLESARPSHTSQYLCASSPNRGLAGVTDTQYFGPGTRLTVL.

V and J are TRBV6-5 and TRBJ2-1, with TRBD1 as a possible D gene (6 bases). Germline V lookup: CDR1 MNHEY, CDR2 SVGAGI. There are 16 residues in the CDR3. The V and J ends lost 0 bases and 0 bases respectively, with 9 bases between them. The CDR3 nucleotides are TGTGCCAGCAGTTACTCGGAAGGGGGCTCCTACAATGAGCAGTTCTTC. Protein product: CASSYSEGGSYNEQFF.

The rearrangement uses TRBV5-1 and TRBJ2-7, with 8 bases aligning to TRBD2. There are 15 residues in the CDR3. Per the germline V gene, CDR1 is SGHRS and CDR2 is YFSETQ. V shed 0 bases, J shed 1 base, and the junction held 3 bases outside the gene matches. The CDR3 reads CASSLGPSGSYEQYF. The DNA of the CDR3 is TGCGCCAGCAGCTTGGGGCCTAGCGGGTCCTACGAGCAGTACTTC.

The chain links TRBV19 to TRBJ2-7; D gene unclear. The length of the CDR3 is 14 residues. V was pared by 6 bases and J by 3 bases, with 15 bases between. The germline V gene encodes CDR1 LNHDA and CDR2 SQIVND (reference sequence). CDR3: CASSWGLGDYEQYF. The CDR3 nucleotides read TGTGCCAGTAGCTGGGGTCTCGGTGACTACGAGCAGTACTTC.

In this sample, this clone turned up a few times. The V gene is TRBV6-5, the J gene TRBJ2-4, with 12 bases aligning to TRBD2. This CDR3 is built from 14 residues. The junction had 11 bases not matched to a gene; V was cut back by 6 bases and J by 14 bases. Germline CDR1 is MNHEY and CDR2 is SVGAGI. CDR3 nucleotides: TGTGCCAGCAGGGCACCGGGACTAGCGGGCGCGGAGTACTTC. Translated: CASRAPGLAGAEYF.

The DNA for the CDR3 is TGTGCCAGCAGCATGATTCCGGGACACCATGGCTACACCTTC. It translates to CASSMIPGHHGYTF. The V and J genes are TRBV7-2 and TRBJ1-2, with D maybe TRBD1 (6 bases). The germline V gene encodes CDR1 SGHTA and CDR2 FQGNSA. This CDR3 comprises 14 residues. Trimming stripped 5 bases from V and 6 bases from J, with 16 bases between.

The rearrangement joins TRBV29-1 to TRBJ2-3; either TRBD1 or TRBD2 may supply D (5 bases each). V shed 7 bases and J shed 0 bases, with 14 bases lying between them. The CDR3 sequence is 14 residues long. Germline CDR1 reads SQVTM; CDR2 reads ANQGSEA. CDR3 sequence: CSAARESSTDTQYF. CDR3 sequence (DNA): TGCAGCGCTGCCAGGGAGTCTAGCACAGATACGCAGTATTTT.

The CDR3 nucleotides read TGTGCCAGCAGCCTGAGGAGGACTTTGGGACAGGGATCGGACGACTATGGCTACACCTTC. Translation: CASSLRRTLGQGSDDYGYTF. The chain joins TRBV5-5 to TRBJ1-2; 9 nucleotides agree with TRBD1. CDR1 and CDR2 from the germline V gene are SGHKS and YYEKEE (reference sequence). V was pared by 4 bases and J by 3 bases, with 22 bases of the junction left unmatched. The CDR3 is made up of 20 amino acids.

The chain has TRBV5-1 and TRBJ1-2; TRBD1 matches 7 bases. Trimming cost V 3 bases and J 4 bases; bases outside gene matches: 6. The CDR3 totals 14 residues. Germline V gives CDR1 SGHRS, CDR2 YFSETQ. CDR3 sequence reads: CASSSPGQSYGYTF. The DNA for the CDR3 is TGCGCCAGCAGCTCCCCGGGACAGAGCTATGGCTACACCTTC. The complete variable domain, with remaining parts taken from reference TRBV5-1 and TRBJ1-2, reads KAGVTQTPRYLIKTRGQQVTLSCSPISGHRSVSWYQQTPGQGLQFLFEYFSETQRNKGNFPGRFSGRQFSNSRSEMNVSTLELGDSALYLCASSSPGQSYGYTFGSGTRLTVV.

The rearrangement links TRBV27 to TRBJ1-4, with D possibly being TRBD1 (5 bases). The CDR3 loop spans 16 amino acids. The V end was cut by 7 bases, the J end by 0 bases, with 15 bases between. Germline V CDR1 and CDR2: MNHEY, SMNVEV (reference sequence). This CDR3 reads CASTPRGHTTNEKLFF. DNA for the CDR3: TGTGCCAGCACCCCTCGAGGACACACAACTAATGAAAAACTGTTTTTT.

The V gene is TRBV7-2, the J gene TRBJ2-7; D remains unclear. Germline V gene data show CDR1 as SGHTA and CDR2 as FQGNSA. V was shortened by 2 bases and J by 3 bases, with 11 bases between the two germline ends. This CDR3 is 14 amino acids long. The CDR3 coding sequence is TGTGCCAGCAGCTTATTCGATCGAGACTACGAGCAGTACTTC. It codes for CASSLFDRDYEQYF. Drawing the rest from reference TRBV7-2 and TRBJ2-7, the complete variable domain is GAGVSQSPSNKVTEKGKDVELRCDPISGHTALYWYRQSLGQGLEFLIYFQGNSAPDKSGLPSDRFSAERTGGSVSTLTIQRTQQEDSAVYLCASSLFDRDYEQYFGPGTRLTVT.

This chain connects TRBV5-1 to TRBJ2-6, with D possibly called TRBD1 or TRBD2 (7 bases each). The CDR3 is 19 residues long. Germline V lookup: CDR1 SGHRS, CDR2 YFSETQ. V lost 4 bases and J 3 bases, leaving 23 bases between the germline ends. The CDR3 protein is CASSPEGGGDGYGANVLTF. CDR3 bases: TGCGCCAGCAGCCCGGAGGGAGGGGGCGACGGTTATGGGGCCAACGTCCTGACTTTC.